This TCR beta chain is from a study of shared clonotypes between healthy human individuals. Study-wide results and caveats: An effect of sequencing depth on clonotype sharing among donors was expected.

The assay was immunoSEQ multiplex PCR, and TCRdb's table has in-frame clones only and misses some. This table has 2,500,000 or so clones, just over 90% appearing once. For this clone: Its specificity is not known.

Germline V gene data show CDR1 as MNHNS and CDR2 as SASEGT. This CDR3 contains 18 residues. Deletions cut 2 bases from V and 0 bases from J, with 16 bases between. The chain has TRBV6-1 and TRBJ2-2, with no clear D. The sequenced sample consisted of naive CD4+ T cells sorted from blood. Documented subset: CD45RA+ positively selected. The receptor was isolated from a young man in good health. The CDR3, as DNA: TGTGCCAGCAGTGAAAGGAATTTAGGCCAACCGAACACCGGGGAGCTGTTTTTT. It translates to CASSERNLGQPNTGELFF.